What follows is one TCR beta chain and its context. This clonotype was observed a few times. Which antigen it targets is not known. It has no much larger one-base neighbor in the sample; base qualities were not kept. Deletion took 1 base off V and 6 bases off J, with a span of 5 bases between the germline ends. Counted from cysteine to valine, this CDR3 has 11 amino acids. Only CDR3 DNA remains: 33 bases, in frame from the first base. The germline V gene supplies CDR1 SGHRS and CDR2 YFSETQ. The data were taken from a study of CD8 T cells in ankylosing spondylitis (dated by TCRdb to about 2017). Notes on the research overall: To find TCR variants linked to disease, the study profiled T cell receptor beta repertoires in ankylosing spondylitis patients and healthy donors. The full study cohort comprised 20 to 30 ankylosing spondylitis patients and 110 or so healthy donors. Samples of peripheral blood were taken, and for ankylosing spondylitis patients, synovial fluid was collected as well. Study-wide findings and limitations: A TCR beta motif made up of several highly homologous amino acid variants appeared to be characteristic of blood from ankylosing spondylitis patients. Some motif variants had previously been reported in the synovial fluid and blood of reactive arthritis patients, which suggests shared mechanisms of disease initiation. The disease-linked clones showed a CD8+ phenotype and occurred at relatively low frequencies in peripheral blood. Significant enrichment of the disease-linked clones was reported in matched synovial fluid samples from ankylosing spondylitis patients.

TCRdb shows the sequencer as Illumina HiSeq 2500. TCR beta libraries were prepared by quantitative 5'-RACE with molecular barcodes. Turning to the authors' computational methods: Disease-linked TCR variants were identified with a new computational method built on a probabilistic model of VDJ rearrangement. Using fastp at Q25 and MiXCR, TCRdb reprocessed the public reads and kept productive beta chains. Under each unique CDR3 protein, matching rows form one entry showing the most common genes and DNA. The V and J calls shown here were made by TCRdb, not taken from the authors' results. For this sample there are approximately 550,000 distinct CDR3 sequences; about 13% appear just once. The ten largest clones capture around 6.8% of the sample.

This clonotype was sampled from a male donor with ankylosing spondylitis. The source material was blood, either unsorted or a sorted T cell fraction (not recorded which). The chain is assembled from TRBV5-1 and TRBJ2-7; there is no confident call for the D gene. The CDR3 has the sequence CASSLTGEQYV. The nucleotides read TGCGCCAGCAGCTTGACGGGCGAGCAGTACGTC.